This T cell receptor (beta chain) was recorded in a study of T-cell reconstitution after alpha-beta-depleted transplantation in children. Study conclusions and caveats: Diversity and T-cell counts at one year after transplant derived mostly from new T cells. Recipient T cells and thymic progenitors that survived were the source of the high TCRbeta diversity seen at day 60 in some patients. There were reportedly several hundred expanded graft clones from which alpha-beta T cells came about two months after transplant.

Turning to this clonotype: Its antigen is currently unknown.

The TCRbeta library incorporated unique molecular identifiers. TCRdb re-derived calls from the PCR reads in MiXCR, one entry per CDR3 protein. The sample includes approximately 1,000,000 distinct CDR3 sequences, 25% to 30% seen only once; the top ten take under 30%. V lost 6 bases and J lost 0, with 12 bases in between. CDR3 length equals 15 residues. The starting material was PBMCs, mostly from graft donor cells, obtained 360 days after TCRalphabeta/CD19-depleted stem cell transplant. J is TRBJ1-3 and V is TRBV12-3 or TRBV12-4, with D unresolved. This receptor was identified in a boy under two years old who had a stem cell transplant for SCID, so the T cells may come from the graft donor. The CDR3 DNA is TGTGCCAGCAGGCCGCCTACGGACTCTGGAAACACCATATATTTT. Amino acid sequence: CASRPPTDSGNTIYF.